These 10 T cell receptor beta chains were all obtained from the same sample, sequenced in a study of blood T cell repertoires in COVID-19. Profiled with immunoSEQ multiplex PCR; TCRdb holds only in-frame clones, not every one. The data contain approximately 150,000 clones, about 87% of them singletons. Sample: peripheral blood. The receptor source for this set is a woman aged 50 to 65 with acute or convalescent COVID-19.

This chain uses TRBV5-1 with TRBJ2-1; 13 bases line up with TRBD2. V trimming: 0 bases; J trimming: 10 bases; junction bases outside the gene matches: 10. The germline V gene encodes CDR1 SGHRS and CDR2 YFSETQ. The CDR3 loop spans 17 amino acids. The CDR3 loop is CASSLATGLAGMEEQFF. CDR3 coding DNA: TGCGCCAGCAGCTTGGCAACGGGACTAGCGGGAATGGAAGAGCAGTTCTTC.

The chain employs TRBV19 and TRBJ1-2, with D hard to call. Germline V CDR1 and CDR2: LNHDA, SQIVND (reference sequence). The length of the CDR3 is 13 residues. V gave up 4 bases and J gave up 2 bases, with 8 bases separating them. The CDR3 is CASSTDKNYGYTF. The CDR3 region has the DNA TGTGCCAGTAGTACCGACAAAAACTATGGCTACACCTTC.

This chain joins TRBV30 and TRBJ2-2, with D possibly matching TRBD2 (5 bases). Germline lookup yields CDR1 GTSNPN and CDR2 SVGIG (reference sequence). Trimming took off 1 base at V and 3 bases at J, with 15 bases between the two ends. CDR3 length equals 16 residues. CDR3 sequence reads: CAWSGRSGVDTGELFF. For the CDR3, the DNA is TGTGCCTGGAGTGGCCGGTCCGGGGTAGACACCGGGGAGCTGTTTTTT.

V gene TRBV27 combines with J gene TRBJ2-7; no clear D gene. CDR1 MNHEY and CDR2 SMNVEV come from the germline V gene (reference sequence). Trimming removed 0 bases at V and 2 bases at J, with 8 bases between. The CDR3 has 14 amino acids. The CDR3 coding sequence is TGTGCCAGCAGTTTATCTGGCACAGCCTACGAGCAGTACTTC. Its translation: CASSLSGTAYEQYF.

The chain employs TRBV7-7 and TRBJ2-1; 7 nucleotides align to TRBD1. The germline V gene has CDR1 SSHAT and CDR2 FNYEAQ (reference sequence). V was pared by 5 bases and J by 2 bases, with 3 bases of the junction left unmatched. This CDR3 region has 14 residues. The CDR3 is CASSSGQAYNEQFF. As DNA, the CDR3 is TGTGCCAGCAGCAGTGGACAGGCCTACAATGAGCAGTTCTTC.

The chain carries TRBV9 and TRBJ1-2; D might be TRBD1 (6 bases). CDR1 and CDR2 from the germline V gene are SGDLS and YYNGEE. The V gene lost 0 bases and the J gene lost 6 bases, with 9 bases spanning the gap. The length of the CDR3 is 13 residues. The CDR3 sequence is CASSVAGVHGYTF. As DNA, the CDR3 is TGTGCCAGCAGCGTAGCAGGGGTCCATGGCTACACCTTC.

The chain recombines TRBV6-5 with TRBJ1-2; perhaps TRBD1 as D (5 bases). The germline CDR1 and CDR2 sequences are MNHEY and SVGAGI. Trimming took 7 bases from V and 3 from J, leaving 15 bases between them. This CDR3 contains 14 residues. As DNA, the CDR3 is TGTGCCAGCAACGGGGGAATCGGATACTATGGCTACACCTTC. Translating it yields CASNGGIGYYGYTF.

This clone appeared a single time. The chain carries TRBV7-2 and TRBJ2-1; D is undetermined. V dropped 6 bases and J dropped 5 bases, with 17 bases sitting between them. Germline loops: CDR1 SGHTA, CDR2 FQGNSA. The CDR3 runs 15 residues. The CDR3 protein is CASRPPGLRNNEQFF. In nucleotides, the CDR3 is TGTGCCAGCAGACCTCCAGGCCTTAGGAACAATGAGCAGTTCTTC.

Within the sample, this clone is medium-sized. The chain uses TRBV7-9 and TRBJ1-4; possibly TRBD1 for D (6 bases). V shed 6 bases and J shed 8 bases, with 22 bases lying between them. CDR3 size: 16 residues. Germline V gives CDR1 SEHNR, CDR2 FQNEAQ (reference sequence). CDR3 loop: CASRSSRDNHKEKLFF. CDR3 nucleotide sequence: TGTGCCAGCAGGTCGTCCCGGGACAACCATAAAGAAAAACTGTTTTTT.

The chain carries TRBV19 and TRBJ2-1; 13 bases match TRBD2. The J segment lost 5 bases and the V segment lost 2 bases, leaving 0 bases of the junction unmatched. This CDR3 has 15 amino acids. Germline-derived CDR1 and CDR2 are LNHDA and SQIVND (reference sequence). The CDR3 sequence: CASSITSGRDNEQFF. The CDR3 DNA sequence: TGTGCCAGTAGTATAACTAGCGGGAGGGACAATGAGCAGTTCTTC.